What follows describes a single TCR beta chain. The antigen remains undetermined. These data originate in a study of cytomegalovirus exposure and HLA in healthy donors. Study-wide results and limits: Reports credit the classifier with highly specific, highly sensitive diagnosis of cytomegalovirus status. Cytomegalovirus association was listed for 150 to 200 TCR beta chains. What was likely a sequencing artifact was a cluster of highly shared sequence variants.

Vbeta (60) and Jbeta (13) primers were used in the PCR. Some clones are missing from TCRdb's copy, which holds only in-frame ones; the method was immunoSEQ multiplex PCR. The sample carries 90,000 to 100,000 clones, roughly two thirds recorded once. The sample consisted of PBMCs. The sequence came from a man in his fifties or sixties in good health and CMV-seronegative.

Here the CDR3 DNA reads TGTGCCACCAGCAGTAACAGTAACACCGGGGAGCTGTTTTTT. Amino acids: CATSSNSNTGELFF. The genes are TRBV15 and TRBJ2-2; D gene unclear. Looked up from germline, CDR1 is LNHNV and CDR2 is YYDKDF (reference sequence). The V and J ends lost 3 bases and 2 bases respectively, with 7 bases between them. CDR3 length equals 14 residues.